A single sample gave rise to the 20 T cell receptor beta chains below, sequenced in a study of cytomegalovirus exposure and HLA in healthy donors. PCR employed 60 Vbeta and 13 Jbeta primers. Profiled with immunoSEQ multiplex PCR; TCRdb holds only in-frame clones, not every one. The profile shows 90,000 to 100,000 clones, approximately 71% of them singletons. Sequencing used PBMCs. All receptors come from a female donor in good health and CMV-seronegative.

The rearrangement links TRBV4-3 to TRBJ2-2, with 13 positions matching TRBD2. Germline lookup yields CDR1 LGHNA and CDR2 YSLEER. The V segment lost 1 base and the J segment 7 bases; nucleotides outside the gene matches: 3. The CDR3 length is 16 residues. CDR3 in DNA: TGCGCCAGCAGCCAAGGGACTAGCGGGAGTTTCGGGGAGCTGTTTTTT. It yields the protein CASSQGTSGSFGELFF.

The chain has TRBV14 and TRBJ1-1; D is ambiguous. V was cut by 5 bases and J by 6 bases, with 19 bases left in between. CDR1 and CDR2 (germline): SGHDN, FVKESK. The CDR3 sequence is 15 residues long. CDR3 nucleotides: TGTGCCAGCAGCAAGAGGACGCCGGCGAGGGCTGAAGCTTTCTTT. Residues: CASSKRTPARAEAFF.

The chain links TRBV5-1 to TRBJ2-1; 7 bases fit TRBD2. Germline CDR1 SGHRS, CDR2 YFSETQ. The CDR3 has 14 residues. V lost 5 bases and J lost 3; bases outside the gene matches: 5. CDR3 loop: CASRGLAGYNEQFF. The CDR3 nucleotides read TGCGCCAGCAGGGGATTAGCGGGCTACAATGAGCAGTTCTTC.

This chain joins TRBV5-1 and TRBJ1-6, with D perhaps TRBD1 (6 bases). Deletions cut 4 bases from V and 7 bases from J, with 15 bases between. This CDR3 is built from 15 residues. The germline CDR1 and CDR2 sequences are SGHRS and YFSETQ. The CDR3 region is CASSPTGTSNSPLHF. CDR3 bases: TGCGCCAGCAGCCCCACCGGGACATCCAATTCACCCCTCCACTTT.

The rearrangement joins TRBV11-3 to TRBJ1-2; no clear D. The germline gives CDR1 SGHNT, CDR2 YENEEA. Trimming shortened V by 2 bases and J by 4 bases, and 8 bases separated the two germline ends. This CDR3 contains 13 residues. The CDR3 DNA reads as TGTGCCAGCAGCTTACCGGGAGGCTATGGCTACACCTTC. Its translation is CASSLPGGYGYTF.

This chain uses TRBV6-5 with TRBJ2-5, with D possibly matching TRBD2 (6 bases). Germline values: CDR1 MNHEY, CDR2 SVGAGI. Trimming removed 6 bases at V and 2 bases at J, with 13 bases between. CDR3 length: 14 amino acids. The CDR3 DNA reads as TGTGCCAGCAGGGGACTTGCAATTCAAGAGACCCAGTACTTC. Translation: CASRGLAIQETQYF.

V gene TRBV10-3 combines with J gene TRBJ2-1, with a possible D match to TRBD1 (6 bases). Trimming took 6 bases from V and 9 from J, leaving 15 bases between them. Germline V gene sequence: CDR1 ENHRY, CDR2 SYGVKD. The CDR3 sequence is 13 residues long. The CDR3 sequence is CAISQLQGTEQFF. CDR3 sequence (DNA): TGTGCCATCAGCCAACTACAGGGAACTGAGCAGTTCTTC.

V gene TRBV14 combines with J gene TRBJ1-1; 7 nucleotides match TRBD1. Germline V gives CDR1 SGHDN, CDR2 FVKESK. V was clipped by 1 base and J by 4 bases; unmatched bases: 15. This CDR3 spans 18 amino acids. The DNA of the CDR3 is TGTGCCAGCAGCCAAGGTCCCCGGGTAAGGGCAGGGGGCACTGAAGCTTTCTTT. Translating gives CASSQGPRVRAGGTEAFF.

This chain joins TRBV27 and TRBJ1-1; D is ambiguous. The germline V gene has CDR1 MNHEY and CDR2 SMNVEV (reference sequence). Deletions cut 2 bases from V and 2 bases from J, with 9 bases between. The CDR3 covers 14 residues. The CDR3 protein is CASSLVPGNTEAFF. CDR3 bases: TGTGCCAGCAGTTTAGTCCCGGGAAACACTGAAGCTTTCTTT.

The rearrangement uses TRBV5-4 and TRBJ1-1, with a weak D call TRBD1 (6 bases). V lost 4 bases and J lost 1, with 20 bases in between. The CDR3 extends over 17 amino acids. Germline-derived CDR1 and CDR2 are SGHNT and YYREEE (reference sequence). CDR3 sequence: CASSPPGRGLRNTEAFF. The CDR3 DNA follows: TGTGCCAGCAGCCCGCCAGGCAGGGGATTGCGGAACACTGAAGCTTTCTTT.

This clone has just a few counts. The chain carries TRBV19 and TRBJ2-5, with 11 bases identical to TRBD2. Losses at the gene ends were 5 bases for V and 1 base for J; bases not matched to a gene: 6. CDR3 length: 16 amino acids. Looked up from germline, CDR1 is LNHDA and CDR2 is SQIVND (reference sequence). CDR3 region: CASSAGTSGFQETQYF. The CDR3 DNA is TGTGCCAGTAGTGCCGGGACTAGCGGTTTCCAAGAGACCCAGTACTTC.

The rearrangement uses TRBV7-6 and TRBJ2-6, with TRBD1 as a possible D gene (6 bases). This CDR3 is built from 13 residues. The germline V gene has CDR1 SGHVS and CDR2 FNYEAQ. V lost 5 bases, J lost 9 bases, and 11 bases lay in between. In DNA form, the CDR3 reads TGTGCCAGCAGCCGCGCGACAGGCAACGTCCTGACTTTC. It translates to CASSRATGNVLTF.

In DNA, the CDR3 is TGTGCCAGCAGTCTCCCCACAGATACGCAGTATTTT. As protein: CASSLPTDTQYF. The chain combines TRBV27 with TRBJ2-3; D not certain. CDR1 MNHEY and CDR2 SMNVEV come from the germline V gene (reference sequence). V lost 5 bases to trimming and J lost 2 bases, with 5 bases between them. This CDR3 has 12 amino acids.

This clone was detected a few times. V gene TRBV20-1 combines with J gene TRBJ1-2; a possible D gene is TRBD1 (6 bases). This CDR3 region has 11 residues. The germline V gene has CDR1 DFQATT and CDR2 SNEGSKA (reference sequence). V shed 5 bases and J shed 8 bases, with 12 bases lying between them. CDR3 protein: CSAGGGWGYTF. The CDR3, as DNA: TGCAGTGCTGGCGGGGGCTGGGGCTACACCTTC.

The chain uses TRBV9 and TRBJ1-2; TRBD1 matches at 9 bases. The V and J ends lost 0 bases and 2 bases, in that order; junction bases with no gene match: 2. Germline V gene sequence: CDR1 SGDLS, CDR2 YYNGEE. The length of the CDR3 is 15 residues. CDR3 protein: CASSVEGTGNYGYTF. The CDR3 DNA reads TGTGCCAGCAGCGTAGAAGGGACAGGGAACTATGGCTACACCTTC.

The CDR3: CASSRGSEQGWGGYTF. The CDR3 nucleotides read TGTGCCAGCAGCCGAGGGTCAGAACAGGGGTGGGGGGGCTACACCTTC. The chain is built from TRBV7-8 and TRBJ1-2; 7 positions agree with TRBD1. CDR1 is SGHVS, CDR2 FQNEAQ, per germline. The CDR3 loop spans 16 amino acids. Germline trimming cut 5 bases from V and 8 bases from J; bases unmatched to any gene: 17.

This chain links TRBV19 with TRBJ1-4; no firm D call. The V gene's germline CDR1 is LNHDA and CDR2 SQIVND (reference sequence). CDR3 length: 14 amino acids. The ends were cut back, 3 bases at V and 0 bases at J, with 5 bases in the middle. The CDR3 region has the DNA TGTGCCAGTAGTATTTATGCAACTAATGAAAAACTGTTTTTT. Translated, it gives CASSIYATNEKLFF.

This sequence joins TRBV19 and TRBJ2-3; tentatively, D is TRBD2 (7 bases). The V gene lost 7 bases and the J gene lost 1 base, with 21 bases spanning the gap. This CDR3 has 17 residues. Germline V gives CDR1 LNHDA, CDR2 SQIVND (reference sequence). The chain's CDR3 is CASKVGATGRGTDTQYF. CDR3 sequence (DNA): TGTGCCAGTAAAGTGGGGGCCACAGGGAGGGGCACAGATACGCAGTATTTT.

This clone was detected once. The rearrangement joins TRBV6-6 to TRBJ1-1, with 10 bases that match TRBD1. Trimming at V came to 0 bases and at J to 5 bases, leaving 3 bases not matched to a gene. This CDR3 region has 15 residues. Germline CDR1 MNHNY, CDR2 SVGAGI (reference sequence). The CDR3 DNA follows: TGTGCCAGCAGTTACTCGGGACAGGGGTCGACTGAAGCTTTCTTT. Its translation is CASSYSGQGSTEAFF.

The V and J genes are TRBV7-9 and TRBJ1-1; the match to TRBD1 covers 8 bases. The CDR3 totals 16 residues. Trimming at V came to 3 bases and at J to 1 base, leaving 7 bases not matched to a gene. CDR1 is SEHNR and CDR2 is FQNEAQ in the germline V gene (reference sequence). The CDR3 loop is CASSLDGTGSNTEAFF. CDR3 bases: TGTGCCAGCAGCTTGGATGGGACAGGCTCGAACACTGAAGCTTTCTTT.